A selection of T cell receptor beta chains follows, all from one sample in a study of cytomegalovirus exposure and HLA in healthy donors. Clones were read by immunoSEQ multiplex PCR, and TCRdb kept only the in-frame ones, dropping some. The sample has 150,000 to 200,000 clones, approximately 70% seen once. The sequenced sample consisted of PBMCs. The receptor set was obtained from a woman aged 25 to 45 in good health and CMV-seronegative. CDR3s include the opening cysteine and the closing phenylalanine or tryptophan. D genes are given only for firm matches. A row's size may be missing; if present it is once, few, many or a size class.

v_gene: TRBV25-1; abundance: -; d_gene: -; j_gene: TRBJ1-1; CDR3nt: TGTGCCAGCAGATCAGGGGTGGAAGCTTTCTTT; CDR3aa: CASRSGVEAFF
v_gene: TRBV7-9; abundance: -; d_gene: TRBD1; j_gene: TRBJ1-2; CDR3nt: TGTGCCAGCAGCTTACCGGGACAGAGGGGGGCGGGCGGCTACACCTTC; CDR3aa: CASSLPGQRGAGGYTF
v_gene: TRBV2; abundance: -; d_gene: -; j_gene: TRBJ1-2; CDR3nt: TGTGCCAGCAGTGATGGGAGAGGGGCGGGAGGCTACACCTTC; CDR3aa: CASSDGRGAGGYTF
v_gene: TRBV7-9; abundance: -; d_gene: TRBD1; j_gene: TRBJ1-5; CDR3nt: TGTGCCAGCAGCATAGGACAGGGGAGTAGCAATCAGCCCCAGCATTTT; CDR3aa: CASSIGQGSSNQPQHF
v_gene: TRBV27; abundance: -; d_gene: TRBD1; j_gene: TRBJ2-7; CDR3nt: TGTGCCAGCAGTTTATTGTTAGGGGGCGCTACTGGCGAGCAGTACTTC; CDR3aa: CASSLLLGGATGEQYF
v_gene: TRBV27; abundance: -; d_gene: -; j_gene: TRBJ2-1; CDR3nt: TGTGCCAGCAGGATTACCGGGACACGAAACAATGAGCAGTTCTTC; CDR3aa: CASRITGTRNNEQFF
v_gene: TRBV19; abundance: -; d_gene: TRBD2; j_gene: TRBJ2-7; CDR3nt: TGTGCCAGTAGCCCTACTAGCGTAAGAAACGAGCAGTACTTC; CDR3aa: CASSPTSVRNEQYF
v_gene: TRBV29-1; abundance: -; d_gene: -; j_gene: TRBJ2-6; CDR3nt: TGCAGCGTCCAGGGCTCTGGGGCCAACGTCCTGACTTTC; CDR3aa: CSVQGSGANVLTF
v_gene: TRBV7-9; abundance: -; d_gene: -; j_gene: TRBJ1-5; CDR3nt: TGTGCCAGCAGCCGGGGGGGGCTAGACAATCAGCCCCAGCATTTT; CDR3aa: CASSRGGLDNQPQHF
v_gene: TRBV10-3; abundance: -; d_gene: TRBD1; j_gene: TRBJ1-5; CDR3nt: TGTGCCATCAGTGAGGCTTTGGGACAGAGCAATCAGCCCCAGCATTTT; CDR3aa: CAISEALGQSNQPQHF
v_gene: TRBV9; abundance: -; d_gene: -; j_gene: TRBJ1-5; CDR3nt: TGTGCCAGCAGCGTATCAGCAGGGAGGAATCAGCCCCAGCATTTT; CDR3aa: CASSVSAGRNQPQHF
v_gene: TRBV12-5; abundance: -; d_gene: -; j_gene: TRBJ1-1; CDR3nt: TGTGCTAGTGGCTTAGGGGCCTTTCCGAACACTGAAGCTTTCTTT; CDR3aa: CASGLGAFPNTEAFF
v_gene: TRBV5-4; abundance: -; d_gene: -; j_gene: TRBJ2-3; CDR3nt: TGTGCCAGCAGTGATTGGGGGCTGGACTTGAGGGGCACAGATACGCAGTATTTT; CDR3aa: CASSDWGLDLRGTDTQYF
v_gene: TRBV9; abundance: -; d_gene: -; j_gene: TRBJ1-6; CDR3nt: TGTGCCAGCAGCGTAGAGGGGAATAATTCACCCCTCCACTTT; CDR3aa: CASSVEGNNSPLHF
v_gene: TRBV5-5; abundance: -; d_gene: TRBD2; j_gene: TRBJ2-5; CDR3nt: TGTGCCAGCAGTCTAGCGGCCCAAGAGACCCAGTACTTC; CDR3aa: CASSLAAQETQYF
v_gene: TRBV28; abundance: -; d_gene: TRBD1; j_gene: TRBJ1-5; CDR3nt: TGTGCCAGCAACCTGGTAGGGGGCGATCAGCCCCAGCATTTT; CDR3aa: CASNLVGGDQPQHF
v_gene: TRBV4-1; abundance: -; d_gene: -; j_gene: TRBJ2-7; CDR3nt: TGCGCCAGCAGCCAAGATGCCAAGAGCTCCTACGAGCAGTACTTC; CDR3aa: CASSQDAKSSYEQYF
v_gene: TRBV19; abundance: -; d_gene: TRBD1; j_gene: TRBJ1-1; CDR3nt: TGTGCCAGCGCAGCCGGCAGGGGGCCTTCGCGGCCGAACACTGAAGCTTTCTTT; CDR3aa: CASAAGRGPSRPNTEAFF
v_gene: TRBV6-1; abundance: -; d_gene: -; j_gene: TRBJ1-2; CDR3nt: TGTGCCAGCAGCCCCCCCTCCCCCCGTGGCTACACCTTC; CDR3aa: CASSPPSPRGYTF
v_gene: TRBV10-1; abundance: -; d_gene: -; j_gene: TRBJ2-3; CDR3nt: TGCGCCAGCAGTCGAGGACAGTTCTCGGATACGCAGTATTTT; CDR3aa: CASSRGQFSDTQYF
v_gene: TRBV4-1; abundance: -; d_gene: -; j_gene: TRBJ1-5; CDR3nt: TGCGCCAGCAGCTTCAATCCGCAGGGAATGGATCAGCCCCAGCATTTT; CDR3aa: CASSFNPQGMDQPQHF
v_gene: TRBV5-6; abundance: -; d_gene: TRBD1; j_gene: TRBJ2-5; CDR3nt: TGTGCCAGCAGCTTGACTGGGACAGGGGCGAGGGAGCAGTACTTC; CDR3aa: CASSLTGTGAREQYF
v_gene: TRBV29-1; abundance: -; d_gene: TRBD1; j_gene: TRBJ2-7; CDR3nt: TGCAGCGTTGAAGCTACCGGACAGGGACTCGCATCCTACGAGCAGTACTTC; CDR3aa: CSVEATGQGLASYEQYF
v_gene: TRBV28; abundance: -; d_gene: TRBD1; j_gene: TRBJ2-3; CDR3nt: TGTGCCAGCAGTCCTACAGGGGGCGGGGATACGCAGTATTTT; CDR3aa: CASSPTGGGDTQYF
v_gene: TRBV9; abundance: -; d_gene: -; j_gene: TRBJ1-1; CDR3nt: TGTGCCAGCAGCGTATTAATGAACACTGAAGCTTTCTTT; CDR3aa: CASSVLMNTEAFF
v_gene: TRBV7-2; abundance: -; d_gene: TRBD1; j_gene: TRBJ1-1; CDR3nt: TGTGCCAGCAGCCGCATGACAGGGTCGGACACTGAAGCTTTCTTT; CDR3aa: CASSRMTGSDTEAFF
v_gene: TRBV7-3; abundance: -; d_gene: TRBD2; j_gene: TRBJ2-1; CDR3nt: TGTGCCAGCAGCTTAACTGGGAGGGGCAATGAGCAGTTCTTC; CDR3aa: CASSLTGRGNEQFF
v_gene: TRBV19; abundance: -; d_gene: -; j_gene: TRBJ1-5; CDR3nt: TGTGCCAGTAGGTACAGTGGTGGCAATCAGCCCCAGCATTTT; CDR3aa: CASRYSGGNQPQHF
v_gene: TRBV18; abundance: -; d_gene: TRBD2; j_gene: TRBJ2-2; CDR3nt: TGTGCCAGCTCACCCCAAGGGACTAGCGGGAACACCGGGGAGCTGTTTTTT; CDR3aa: CASSPQGTSGNTGELFF
v_gene: TRBV19; abundance: -; d_gene: -; j_gene: TRBJ2-7; CDR3nt: TGTGCCAGTAGTATAGACCCGAGCTACGAGCAGTACTTC; CDR3aa: CASSIDPSYEQYF
v_gene: TRBV5-6; abundance: -; d_gene: -; j_gene: TRBJ2-7; CDR3nt: TGTGCCAGCAGCTTGGCCCCCGGGGACTCCTACGAGCAGTACTTC; CDR3aa: CASSLAPGDSYEQYF
v_gene: TRBV6-1; abundance: -; d_gene: TRBD2; j_gene: TRBJ2-2; CDR3nt: TGTGCCAGCAGTGAATTTGGGGGGGCGAACACCGGGGAGCTGTTTTTT; CDR3aa: CASSEFGGANTGELFF
v_gene: TRBV6-6; abundance: -; d_gene: -; j_gene: TRBJ1-5; CDR3nt: TGTGCCAGCAGCCGGATAAGGGGCCGAACCCAGCATTTT; CDR3aa: CASSRIRGRTQHF
v_gene: TRBV5-8; abundance: once; d_gene: TRBD2; j_gene: TRBJ2-5; CDR3nt: TGTGCCAGCAGAGGGCTAGCGGGGACCCAGTACTTC; CDR3aa: CASRGLAGTQYF
v_gene: TRBV7-2; abundance: -; d_gene: TRBD1; j_gene: TRBJ1-2; CDR3nt: TGTGCCAGCAGCCCCCGGGCGGGACAGGGGTTCAGTGGCTACACCTTC; CDR3aa: CASSPRAGQGFSGYTF
v_gene: TRBV9; abundance: -; d_gene: -; j_gene: TRBJ1-1; CDR3nt: TGTGCAGCGGCAAGGACTGAAGCTTTCTTT; CDR3aa: CAAARTEAFF
v_gene: TRBV9; abundance: few; d_gene: TRBD1; j_gene: TRBJ1-2; CDR3nt: TGTGCCAGCAGCGTAGACGCACAGGGGATAGCTAACTATGGCTACACCTTC; CDR3aa: CASSVDAQGIANYGYTF
v_gene: TRBV7-9; abundance: -; d_gene: -; j_gene: TRBJ2-7; CDR3nt: TGTTCCAGCAGCTTAGCGGTTCTGGGCAGCTCCTACGAGCAGTACTTC; CDR3aa: CSSSLAVLGSSYEQYF
v_gene: TRBV6-1; abundance: -; d_gene: -; j_gene: TRBJ2-7; CDR3nt: TGTGCCAGCAGGCAACAAGCGGGTGCCTACGAGCAGTACTTC; CDR3aa: CASRQQAGAYEQYF
v_gene: TRBV7-9; abundance: -; d_gene: -; j_gene: TRBJ1-2; CDR3nt: TGTGCCAGCAGCTTAGCCGTGAGGGATGGCTACACCTTC; CDR3aa: CASSLAVRDGYTF
v_gene: TRBV6-5; abundance: -; d_gene: -; j_gene: TRBJ2-6; CDR3nt: TGTGCCAGCAGTTACTCGAGGAGGTCTGACGCCAACGTCCTGACTTTC; CDR3aa: CASSYSRRSDANVLTF
v_gene: TRBV6-5; abundance: -; d_gene: TRBD1; j_gene: TRBJ1-4; CDR3nt: TGTGCCAGCAGTTACGACAGGGAGAATGAAAAACTGTTTTTT; CDR3aa: CASSYDRENEKLFF
v_gene: TRBV6-5; abundance: -; d_gene: -; j_gene: TRBJ2-7; CDR3nt: TGTGCCAGCAGACGCGGACACTCCTACGAGCAGTACTTC; CDR3aa: CASRRGHSYEQYF
v_gene: TRBV4-2; abundance: -; d_gene: TRBD2; j_gene: TRBJ2-3; CDR3nt: TGTGCCAGCAGTTTAGCGGGGGGCTCAGATACGCAGTATTTT; CDR3aa: CASSLAGGSDTQYF
v_gene: TRBV5-4; abundance: -; d_gene: TRBD1; j_gene: TRBJ1-1; CDR3nt: TGTGCCAGCAGCGGACAGGGGGCTGAAGCTTTCTTT; CDR3aa: CASSGQGAEAFF
v_gene: TRBV15; abundance: -; d_gene: TRBD1; j_gene: TRBJ1-5; CDR3nt: TGTGCCACCAGCACCCGGGACAGGGGGGACCAGCCCCAGCATTTT; CDR3aa: CATSTRDRGDQPQHF
v_gene: TRBV4-3; abundance: -; d_gene: TRBD1; j_gene: TRBJ1-3; CDR3nt: TGCGCCAGCAGCCAAAACCCGACAGGGATCTCTGGAAACACCATATATTTT; CDR3aa: CASSQNPTGISGNTIYF
v_gene: TRBV5-1; abundance: -; d_gene: TRBD1; j_gene: TRBJ2-3; CDR3nt: TGCGCCAGCAGCCTCCGACAGGGGCCGCGCACAGATACGCAGTATTTT; CDR3aa: CASSLRQGPRTDTQYF
v_gene: TRBV7-2; abundance: once; d_gene: -; j_gene: TRBJ1-5; CDR3nt: TGTGCCAGCAGCCCGGAGGGATTTCAGCCCCAGCATTTT; CDR3aa: CASSPEGFQPQHF
v_gene: TRBV27; abundance: few; d_gene: -; j_gene: TRBJ1-6; CDR3nt: TGTGCCAGCACCGACCGCGACGGAGTCGGGTCACCCCTCCACTTT; CDR3aa: CASTDRDGVGSPLHF